Listed here are 12 T cell receptor beta chains from one sample, sequenced in a study of blood T cell repertoires in COVID-19. Only in-frame clones appear in the TCRdb table, and some are missing; sequencing was by immunoSEQ multiplex PCR. The sample contains hundreds of thousands of clones, 85% to 90% of which appear only once. Sequencing was done on a sample of PBMCs or T cells enriched from blood (not recorded which). The receptors shown here come from a woman younger than 35 who had recovered from COVID-19.

The chain uses TRBV5-1 and TRBJ1-2; maybe TRBD1 (5 bases). Trimming took off 2 bases at V and 3 bases at J, with 17 bases between the two ends. The CDR3 is made up of 16 amino acids. Germline V lookup: CDR1 SGHRS, CDR2 YFSETQ. The CDR3 reads CASSFRADIGDYGYTF. The CDR3 coding sequence is TGCGCCAGCAGCTTTCGCGCGGACATAGGGGACTATGGCTACACCTTC.

This clone was seen only once. The rearrangement joins TRBV30 to TRBJ1-1, with 7 bases matching TRBD1. V was clipped by 1 base and J by 4 bases; unmatched bases: 3. Germline assignment: CDR1 GTSNPN and CDR2 SVGIG (reference sequence). The CDR3 runs to 13 residues. The CDR3 sequence: CAWSEQGTTEAFF. The CDR3 DNA reads TGTGCCTGGAGTGAACAGGGGACCACTGAAGCTTTCTTT.

V usage is TRBV5-1 and J usage is TRBJ2-7, with TRBD1 as a possible D gene (5 bases). The CDR3 is 15 amino acids. The ends were cut back, 0 bases at V and 3 bases at J, with 13 bases in the middle. CDR1 is SGHRS, CDR2 YFSETQ, per germline. The CDR3 nucleotides are TGCGCCAGCAGCTTGGCGGCAGGGAACTACTACGAGCAGTACTTC. Amino acid sequence: CASSLAAGNYYEQYF. Together with reference TRBV5-1 and TRBJ2-7, the CDR3 gives the full variable domain: KAGVTQTPRYLIKTRGQQVTLSCSPISGHRSVSWYQQTPGQGLQFLFEYFSETQRNKGNFPGRFSGRQFSNSRSEMNVSTLELGDSALYLCASSLAAGNYYEQYFGPGTRLTVT.

V usage is TRBV6-5 and J usage is TRBJ1-1; D may be TRBD1 (6 bases). V was trimmed by 2 bases and J by 1 base, leaving 8 bases between them. This CDR3 contains 14 residues. In germline, CDR1 is MNHEY, CDR2 SVGAGI. The CDR3 protein is CASSYQDRNTEAFF. The CDR3, as DNA: TGTGCCAGCAGTTACCAGGACAGGAACACTGAAGCTTTCTTT.

V usage is TRBV2 and J usage is TRBJ1-4, with D tentatively TRBD1 (6 bases). Trimming pared 3 bases from V and 5 bases from J, leaving 13 bases between. The CDR3 has 15 amino acids. The germline gives CDR1 SNHLY, CDR2 FYNNEI. The CDR3 nucleotides read TGTGCCAGCAGTGAGAGTACAGGGCGAAATGAAAAACTGTTTTTT. It yields the protein CASSESTGRNEKLFF.

This clone was detected only once. This chain connects TRBV30 to TRBJ1-1; maybe TRBD1 (5 bases). CDR1 GTSNPN and CDR2 SVGIG come from the germline V gene (reference sequence). The CDR3 sequence is 12 residues long. V was trimmed by 6 bases and J by 1 base, leaving 9 bases between them. CDR3 DNA sequence: TGTGCCTGTGACAGAAGGAACACTGAAGCTTTCTTT. It specifies CACDRRNTEAFF.

The V call is TRBV28, the J call TRBJ1-5, with D tentatively TRBD1 (5 bases). The CDR3 is 14 amino acids. Germline lookup yields CDR1 MDHEN and CDR2 SYDVKM. V lost 5 bases to trimming and J lost 5 bases, with 13 bases between them. The CDR3, as DNA: TGTGCCAGCAGTCCCTCCCCCAGGGATCAGCCCCAGCATTTT. Its translation: CASSPSPRDQPQHF.

This clone was recorded only once. The chain combines TRBV7-8 with TRBJ1-1, with 9 bases that match TRBD1. Germline-derived CDR1 and CDR2 are SGHVS and FQNEAQ. V trimming: 2 bases; J trimming: 6 bases; junction bases outside the gene matches: 7. The CDR3 length is 15 residues. CDR3 sequence (DNA): TGTGCCAGCAGCTTATCGACGACAGGGGGGCCTGAAGCTTTCTTT. Protein sequence: CASSLSTTGGPEAFF.

V usage is TRBV19 and J usage is TRBJ2-2; 7 positions agree with TRBD1. Looked up from germline, CDR1 is LNHDA and CDR2 is SQIVND (reference sequence). The CDR3 runs 16 residues. V dropped 8 bases and J dropped 1; count of bases not matched to a gene: 10. The CDR3 DNA is TGTGCCAGTGACACTGGGGACAGCCGGAACACCGGGGAGCTGTTTTTT. It is translated as CASDTGDSRNTGELFF.

The CDR3 region is CASSPTEGAYNEQFF. DNA for the CDR3: TGTGCCAGCAGTCCTACTGAAGGGGCCTACAATGAGCAGTTCTTC. The rearrangement uses TRBV2 and TRBJ2-1; maybe TRBD1 (5 bases). V dropped 5 bases and J dropped 2 bases, with 13 bases sitting between them. Germline V lookup: CDR1 SNHLY, CDR2 FYNNEI. The CDR3 contains 15 residues.

The J gene is TRBJ2-5, the V gene TRBV15, with D tentatively TRBD1 (5 bases). Germline V lookup: CDR1 LNHNV, CDR2 YYDKDF (reference sequence). Trimming removed 1 base from V and 4 bases from J, with 13 bases in between. This CDR3 contains 15 residues. The CDR3 loop reads CATSRGSQVPETQYF. The CDR3 DNA sequence: TGTGCCACCAGCAGAGGTTCACAGGTTCCAGAGACCCAGTACTTC. The complete variable domain, with remaining parts taken from reference TRBV15 and TRBJ2-5, reads DAMVIQNPRYQVTQFGKPVTLSCSQTLNHNVMYWYQQKSSQAPKLLFHYYDKDFNNEADTPDNFQSRRPNTSFCFLDIRSPGLGDTAMYLCATSRGSQVPETQYFGPGTRLLVL.

V usage is TRBV2 and J usage is TRBJ2-2, with 12 bases aligning to TRBD1. V gave up 6 bases and J gave up 5 bases; unmatched junction bases: 1. Germline V gives CDR1 SNHLY, CDR2 FYNNEI. This CDR3 has 14 amino acids. CDR3 in amino acids: CASRGQGATGELFF. DNA for the CDR3: TGTGCCAGCAGGGGACAGGGGGCAACCGGGGAGCTGTTTTTT.